One sample yielded the 29 T cell receptor beta chains listed below, sequenced in a study of cytomegalovirus exposure and HLA in healthy donors. 60 Vbeta and 13 Jbeta primers were used in PCR. Repertoires were generated with immunoSEQ multiplex PCR, while TCRdb's copy carries only in-frame clones and drops some. The top ten hold around 10% of the sample, which has around 95,000 clones, under 80% seen once. Sequenced input: PBMCs. Receptors were obtained from a man in his thirties or forties in good health and CMV-seropositive.

The chain is built from TRBV4-2 and TRBJ2-3; TRBD2 is a possible D gene (5 bases). In germline, CDR1 is LGHNA, CDR2 YNFKEQ. The CDR3 is made up of 16 amino acids. Trimming took off 1 base at V and 0 bases at J, with 11 bases between the two ends. In DNA form, the CDR3 reads TGTGCCAGCAGCCAAGGGGTGCGGGCCAGCACAGATACGCAGTATTTT. Its protein product is CASSQGVRASTDTQYF.

The V gene is TRBV19, the J gene TRBJ1-2; 10 bases agree with TRBD1. Losses at the gene ends were 5 bases for V and 3 bases for J; bases not matched to a gene: 9. Germline values: CDR1 LNHDA, CDR2 SQIVND (reference sequence). The CDR3 covers 16 residues. In nucleotides, the CDR3 is TGTGCCAGTAGTCTAAGCGGGACAGGGGTCGACTATGGCTACACCTTC. This encodes CASSLSGTGVDYGYTF. Variable domain in full (rest from reference TRBV19 and TRBJ1-2): DGGITQSPKYLFRKEGQNVTLSCEQNLNHDAMYWYRQDPGQGLRLIYYSQIVNDFQKGDIAEGYSVSREKKESFPLTVTSAQKNPTAFYLCASSLSGTGVDYGYTFGSGTRLTVV.

V usage is TRBV27 and J usage is TRBJ2-7, with 7 bases matching TRBD1. Germline V gene lookup returns CDR1 MNHEY and CDR2 SMNVEV (reference sequence). The trim removed 4 bases at V and 3 bases at J, leaving 12 bases unmatched. The CDR3 has 16 amino acids. CDR3 loop: CASSSRPMTGRYEQYF. The CDR3 DNA follows: TGTGCCAGCAGTTCGAGACCTATGACAGGGCGCTACGAGCAGTACTTC.

The V gene is TRBV6-1, the J gene TRBJ2-3; 11 nucleotides line up with TRBD2. The V and J ends lost 6 bases and 14 bases, in that order; junction bases with no gene match: 16. CDR3 length: 15 residues. Looked up from germline, CDR1 is MNHNS and CDR2 is SASEGT. CDR3 bases: TGTGCCAGCAGCGATGGGCATGCGACTAGCGGGGAATTGTATTTT. As protein: CASSDGHATSGELYF.

This chain uses TRBV7-6 with TRBJ1-2, with D unclear. There are 11 residues in the CDR3. Germline CDR1 SGHVS, CDR2 FNYEAQ. Trimming took off 8 bases at V and 13 bases at J, with 17 bases between the two ends. The CDR3 region is CASRPAATLTF. The CDR3, as DNA: TGTGCCAGCCGCCCGGCGGCCACACTCACCTTC.

The genes are TRBV7-3 and TRBJ2-7; tentative D call: TRBD1 (6 bases). CDR3 length: 14 amino acids. Trimming removed 3 bases at V and 6 bases at J, with 15 bases between. The germline CDR1 and CDR2 sequences are SGHTA and FQGTGA. The CDR3 DNA follows: TGTGCCAGCAGCTTTTCCCCGACAGGCCCCGAGCAGTACTTC. This translates into CASSFSPTGPEQYF.

This clone has only a few counts. The rearrangement uses TRBV6-5 and TRBJ1-3; TRBD1 aligns across 7 bases. Germline V gene sequence: CDR1 MNHEY, CDR2 SVGAGI. V shed 2 bases and J 1 base; nucleotides not matched to a gene: 5. This CDR3 has 16 residues. As DNA, the CDR3 is TGTGCCAGCAGTTACACAGGGGCAAGGTCTGGAAACACCATATATTTT. Translated: CASSYTGARSGNTIYF.

This clone was seen only once. The V gene is TRBV6-5, the J gene TRBJ2-5; no definite D call. Germline CDR1 MNHEY, CDR2 SVGAGI. V gave up 8 bases and J gave up 2 bases, with 9 bases separating them. There are 12 residues in the CDR3. The DNA for the CDR3 is TGTGCCAGCGAAGACATACAAGAGACCCAGTACTTC. Protein sequence: CASEDIQETQYF.

The chain is built from TRBV7-2 and TRBJ2-7; a possible D gene is TRBD1 (6 bases). Germline CDR1 SGHTA, CDR2 FQGNSA. CDR3 length: 15 amino acids. Trimming pared 5 bases from V and 5 bases from J, leaving 19 bases between. DNA for the CDR3: TGTGCCAGCAGCCGGTGGAGCCCTCGGGACAACGAGCAGTACTTC. Translating gives CASSRWSPRDNEQYF.

The gene calls are TRBV18 and TRBJ1-1, with TRBD1 as a possible D gene (6 bases). The CDR3 has 13 amino acids. Trimming cost V 2 bases and J 11 bases, with 15 bases left between them. CDR1 and CDR2 (germline): KGHSH, LQKENI. The CDR3 region is CASSPKDRGDAFF. The CDR3 DNA reads TGTGCCAGCTCACCAAAGGACAGAGGGGATGCTTTCTTT.

CDR3 DNA: TGTGCCAGCGGACGGGGGGACTCCTACGAGCAGTACTTC. As protein: CASGRGDSYEQYF. This chain joins TRBV27 and TRBJ2-7; the match to TRBD2 covers 7 bases. V was clipped by 8 bases and J by 0 bases; unmatched bases: 4. The germline gives CDR1 MNHEY, CDR2 SMNVEV (reference sequence). The CDR3 loop spans 13 amino acids.

J is TRBJ2-6 and V is TRBV18; D unclear. The CDR3 sequence is 16 residues long. Germline V CDR1 and CDR2: KGHSH, LQKENI. The V end lost 3 bases, the J end lost 0 bases, and 9 bases lay between the germline ends. Here the CDR3 DNA reads TGTGCCAGCTCACCCTTGTCCCCCTCTGGGGCCAACGTCCTGACTTTC. It specifies CASSPLSPSGANVLTF. Complete variable domain (other parts from reference TRBV18 and TRBJ2-6): NAGVMQNPRHLVRRRGQEARLRCSPMKGHSHVYWYRQLPEEGLKFMVYLQKENIIDESGMPKERFSAEFPKEGPSILRIQQVVRGDSAAYFCASSPLSPSGANVLTFGAGSRLTVL.

The rearrangement joins TRBV6-5 to TRBJ1-3, with D possibly matching TRBD1 (6 bases). Germline V gene sequence: CDR1 MNHEY, CDR2 SVGAGI. The CDR3 is made up of 13 amino acids. V lost 5 bases and J lost 9, with 14 bases in between. CDR3 nucleotides: TGTGCCAGCAGTGAAACAGGGTATGGCACCATATATTTT. This translates into CASSETGYGTIYF.

The CDR3 region has the DNA TGTGCCAGCAGCTTAGGGGCCTTCTACGAGCAGTACTTC. This sequence encodes CASSLGAFYEQYF. The V call is TRBV7-2, the J call TRBJ2-5; no clear D. The last part of the DNA fits TRBJ2-7 better; the J call may be wrong. The V gene's germline CDR1 is SGHTA and CDR2 FQGNSA. The CDR3 extends over 13 amino acids.

The rearrangement uses TRBV18 and TRBJ1-5, with TRBD1 as a possible D gene (5 bases). The ends were cut back, 5 bases at V and 9 bases at J, with 20 bases in the middle. The germline V gene has CDR1 KGHSH and CDR2 LQKENI. The CDR3 loop spans 15 amino acids. CDR3 sequence: CASSSGTLDLRPQHF. CDR3 DNA sequence: TGTGCCAGCTCATCAGGGACTTTAGACCTCAGGCCCCAGCATTTT.

The chain links TRBV5-1 to TRBJ2-5; D unresolved. Germline V CDR1 and CDR2: SGHRS, YFSETQ. The CDR3 spans 13 residues. Trimming took 1 base from V and 1 from J, leaving 5 bases between them. The CDR3 sequence is CASSLPLQETQYF. The DNA of the CDR3 is TGCGCCAGCAGCTTGCCACTCCAAGAGACCCAGTACTTC.

V is TRBV6-1 and J is TRBJ1-2; D is perhaps TRBD1 (6 bases). V lost 1 base and J 4 bases, leaving 10 bases between the germline ends. CDR3 length equals 14 residues. Germline V lookup: CDR1 MNHNS, CDR2 SASEGT. CDR3 sequence reads: CASSEGGQGYGYTF. The CDR3 DNA sequence: TGTGCCAGCAGTGAAGGGGGGCAGGGCTATGGCTACACCTTC.

Comment on this clone: Other DNA sequences in the same sample also yield this CDR3. The CDR3 bases are TGCAGCGTTGAACGGGGGGCGGGTATTAACAATGAGCAGTTCTTC. Amino acids: CSVERGAGINNEQFF. This chain joins TRBV29-1 and TRBJ2-1; TRBD2 is a possible D gene (7 bases). The germline CDR1 and CDR2 sequences are SQVTM and ANQGSEA. Trimming removed 2 bases from V and 5 bases from J, with 16 bases in between. The CDR3 loop spans 15 amino acids.

This clone was counted a few times. The CDR3 here is CASSSPGTRGNEQYF. DNA of the CDR3: TGTGCCAGCAGTTCCCCCGGGACTAGAGGAAACGAGCAGTACTTC. The chain recombines TRBV6-5 with TRBJ2-7; 8 nucleotides align to TRBD2. Germline V gives CDR1 MNHEY, CDR2 SVGAGI. The CDR3 contains 15 residues. The J segment lost 5 bases and the V segment lost 4 bases, leaving 10 bases of the junction unmatched.

The rearrangement links TRBV18 to TRBJ1-6, with TRBD1 matching over 7 bases. With 6 bases clipped from V and 10 bases from J, the junction kept 9 bases outside the gene matches. The CDR3 is 14 residues long. Germline V lookup: CDR1 KGHSH, CDR2 LQKENI. The CDR3 nucleotides read TGTGCCAGCTCTGGACAGGCGATTGGATCACCCCTCCACTTT. Residues: CASSGQAIGSPLHF.

This chain joins TRBV5-1 and TRBJ2-2; TRBD1 might be the D (6 bases). CDR1 is SGHRS, CDR2 YFSETQ, per germline. With 4 bases removed from V and 3 bases from J, the gap between germline ends came to 19 bases. The CDR3 totals 17 residues. CDR3 nucleotides: TGCGCCAGCAGCCCCCCCCCAACAGGGACCTACACCGGGGAGCTGTTTTTT. It yields the protein CASSPPPTGTYTGELFF. Full variable domain (missing parts from reference TRBV5-1 and TRBJ2-2): KAGVTQTPRYLIKTRGQQVTLSCSPISGHRSVSWYQQTPGQGLQFLFEYFSETQRNKGNFPGRFSGRQFSNSRSEMNVSTLELGDSALYLCASSPPPTGTYTGELFFGEGSRLTVL.

The chain uses TRBV2 and TRBJ2-3, with D unresolved. Per germline, CDR1 SNHLY and CDR2 FYNNEI. CDR3 length: 14 amino acids. V was trimmed by 4 bases and J by 2 bases, leaving 10 bases between them. As DNA, the CDR3 is TGTGCCAGCAGTGTTGGGCAGCACACAGATACGCAGTATTTT. Translated, it gives CASSVGQHTDTQYF. The entire variable domain, with the rest obtained from reference TRBV2 and TRBJ2-3, is as follows: EPEVTQTPSHQVTQMGQEVILRCVPISNHLYFYWYRQILGQKVEFLVSFYNNEISEKSEIFDDQFSVERPDGSNFTLKIRSTKLEDSAMYFCASSVGQHTDTQYFGPGTRLTVL.

The CDR3 DNA reads as TGTGCCAGCAGCTCACGGACTAGCCCAAACCTAGAGACCCAGTACTTC. Translation gives CASSSRTSPNLETQYF. V and J are TRBV7-6 and TRBJ2-5, with 8 bases matching TRBD2. The germline CDR1 and CDR2 sequences are SGHVS and FNYEAQ. The junction had 11 bases not matched to a gene; V was cut back by 4 bases and J by 4 bases. This CDR3 is 16 amino acids long.

The chain is built from TRBV2 and TRBJ1-1, with 8 bases that match TRBD1. Germline V gene lookup returns CDR1 SNHLY and CDR2 FYNNEI. This CDR3 spans 14 amino acids. Unmatched junction bases numbered 2, after V lost 5 bases and J lost 0 bases. The CDR3 protein is CASSRQGMNTEAFF. Here the CDR3 DNA reads TGTGCCAGCAGTCGACAGGGGATGAACACTGAAGCTTTCTTT.

The rearrangement joins TRBV29-1 to TRBJ2-7; tentative D call: TRBD1 (6 bases). Germline V gene lookup returns CDR1 SQVTM and CDR2 ANQGSEA. This CDR3 comprises 15 residues. V lost 4 bases to trimming and J lost 2 bases, with 18 bases between them. CDR3 loop: CSVVRGQGSTYEQYF. The CDR3 DNA reads as TGCAGCGTTGTCCGTGGGCAGGGGTCTACCTACGAGCAGTACTTC.

V is TRBV5-6 and J is TRBJ2-7, with D maybe TRBD1 (5 bases). Germline CDR1 SGHDT, CDR2 YYEEEE. Trimming removed 1 base at V and 3 bases at J, with 11 bases between. The CDR3 consists of 14 residues. CDR3 in amino acids: CASSLTSDSYEQYF. DNA for the CDR3: TGTGCCAGCAGCTTGACCTCCGACAGCTACGAGCAGTACTTC.

This rearrangement joins TRBV29-1 to TRBJ1-2; 8 bases map to TRBD1. CDR1 SQVTM and CDR2 ANQGSEA come from the germline V gene. The CDR3 contains 15 residues. Germline trimming cut 2 bases from V and 8 bases from J; bases unmatched to any gene: 13. Here the CDR3 DNA reads TGCAGCGTTGAACTCCTTGGACAGGGCCATTGGGGCTACACCTTC. Its translation: CSVELLGQGHWGYTF.

This sequence joins TRBV11-2 and TRBJ2-3, with TRBD1 identical over 7 bases. The CDR3 has 16 residues. Germline CDR1 reads SGHAT; CDR2 reads FQNNGV. V was pared by 3 bases and J by 3 bases, with 9 bases of the junction left unmatched. The CDR3 DNA reads TGTGCCAGCAGCTTCGTTAAGGGGGCAGTAACAGATACGCAGTATTTT. It codes for CASSFVKGAVTDTQYF.

The CDR3 here is CASSQGPDTQYF. The CDR3 DNA is TGTGCCAGCAGCCAGGGGCCAGATACGCAGTATTTT. This chain uses TRBV6-6 with TRBJ2-3, with TRBD1 as a possible D gene (6 bases). V lost 6 bases and J 4 bases, leaving 8 bases between the germline ends. The CDR3 runs 12 residues. The V gene's germline CDR1 is MNHNY and CDR2 SVGAGI (reference sequence).